Sequencing of this TCR beta chain was carried out in a study of OX40 agonist ivuxolimab in advanced cancers. The CDR3 has 16 amino acids. In germline, CDR1 is SGHTA, CDR2 FQGNSA. As to this clone: Antigen: not known. One end of the junction fails to match germline, which may point to a read error.

General observations from the study: In general, CD8+ T cells held more expanded clones than CD4+ did, on average.

Assay used: immunoSEQ multiplex PCR; TCRdb lists only in-frame clones, some missing. The sample includes fewer than 85,000 clones, around 86% of them seen just once. This specimen consisted of CD4+ or CD8+ T cells sorted from blood, obtained in a trial of the OX40 agonist ivuxolimab. This sequence was found in an adult with an advanced solid tumor such as melanoma, head and neck, liver or kidney cancer. J is TRBJ2-7 and V is TRBV7-2; 8 bases line up with TRBD2. CDR3 amino acids: CASSLGVAGLTYEQCF. In DNA form, the CDR3 reads TGTGCCAGCAGCTTAGGGGTAGCGGGACTCACCTACGAGCAGTGCTTC.